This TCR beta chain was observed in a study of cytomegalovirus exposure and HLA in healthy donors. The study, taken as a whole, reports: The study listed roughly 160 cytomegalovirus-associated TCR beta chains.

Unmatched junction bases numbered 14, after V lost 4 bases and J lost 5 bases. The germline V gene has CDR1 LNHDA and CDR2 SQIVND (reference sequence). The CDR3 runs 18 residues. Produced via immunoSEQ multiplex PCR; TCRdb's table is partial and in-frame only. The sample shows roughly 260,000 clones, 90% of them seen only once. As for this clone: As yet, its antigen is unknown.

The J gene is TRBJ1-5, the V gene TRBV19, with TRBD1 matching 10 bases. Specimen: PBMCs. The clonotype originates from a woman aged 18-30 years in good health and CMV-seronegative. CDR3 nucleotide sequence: TGTGCCAGTAGTAGCGGGACAGGGGACGCCCGGGGATATCAGCCCCAGCATTTT. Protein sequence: CASSSGTGDARGYQPQHF.